This T cell receptor beta chain was sequenced during a study of cytomegalovirus exposure and HLA in healthy donors. The PCR was carried out with 60 Vbeta primers and 13 Jbeta primers. The assay was immunoSEQ multiplex PCR, and TCRdb's table has in-frame clones only and misses some. The profile shows 120,000 to 150,000 clones, 73% of them singletons. V shed 7 bases and J shed 10 bases, with 16 bases lying between them. The V gene's germline CDR1 is MNHNY and CDR2 SVGAGI (reference sequence). The CDR3 sequence is 12 residues long. Sequencing used PBMCs. This TCR derives from a human donor in good health. The chain uses TRBV6-6 and TRBJ1-1; TRBD1 might be the D (6 bases). The CDR3 bases are TGTGCCAGCAACGCACAGGGCCAGCGAGCTTTCTTT. It translates to CASNAQGQRAFF.